This is a list of T cell receptor beta chains from one sample in a study of shared clonotypes between healthy human individuals. Repertoires were generated with immunoSEQ multiplex PCR, while TCRdb's copy carries only in-frame clones and drops some. The sample holds some 1,100,000 clones; 75% to 85% are singletons and the top ten take roughly 0.56%. Material: memory CD4+ T cells from PBMCs. These receptor sequences come from a man between 18 and 35 years old in good health. Some clones in this sample may be carry-over from other donors' samples. The conserved cysteine and the conserved F or W are not part of the CDR3 here. Rows may omit the clone size; those that give it use once, few, many or a size class.

V gene	clone size	J gene	CDR3 protein
TRBV27	few	TRBJ2-7	ASSGRLAGRNEQY
TRBV21-1	-	TRBJ2-7	ASSTNRGPGDEQY
TRBV7-9	-	TRBJ2-1	ASSLLGPYNEQF
TRBV2	-	TRBJ2-7	ASSRLGGAMVGEQY
TRBV19	-	TRBJ1-5	ASSTTLGGSNQPQH
TRBV6-5	-	TRBJ2-7	ASRWTSGGYEQY
TRBV2	few	TRBJ1-5	ASKGQVHQPQH
TRBV7-2	-	TRBJ2-1	ASSSPTLLNEQF
TRBV7-8	-	TRBJ2-3	ASSLELAGGTDTQY
TRBV5-1	few	TRBJ2-3	ASSLGTATDTQY
TRBV9	few	TRBJ2-5	ASSKGQNQETQY
TRBV28	-	TRBJ2-7	ATKRGDRGYEQY
TRBV5-8	-	TRBJ1-5	ASTTQGARQPQH